This TCR beta chain was found in a study of blood T cell repertoires in COVID-19. Repertoires were generated with immunoSEQ multiplex PCR, while TCRdb's copy carries only in-frame clones and drops some. The sample carries approximately 260,000 clones, about 80% recorded once. The CDR3 runs to 14 residues. Trimming left V 3 bases short and J 8 bases short, with 13 bases between. Germline values: CDR1 MNHEY, CDR2 SMNVEV (reference sequence). This rearrangement joins TRBV27 to TRBJ1-4; no firm D call. The sequencing sample was made of peripheral blood. The clonotype originates from a woman older than 75 with active or convalescent COVID-19. The CDR3 is CASSFKGVEEKLFF. DNA of the CDR3: TGTGCCAGCAGTTTTAAGGGAGTGGAGGAAAAACTGTTTTTT.